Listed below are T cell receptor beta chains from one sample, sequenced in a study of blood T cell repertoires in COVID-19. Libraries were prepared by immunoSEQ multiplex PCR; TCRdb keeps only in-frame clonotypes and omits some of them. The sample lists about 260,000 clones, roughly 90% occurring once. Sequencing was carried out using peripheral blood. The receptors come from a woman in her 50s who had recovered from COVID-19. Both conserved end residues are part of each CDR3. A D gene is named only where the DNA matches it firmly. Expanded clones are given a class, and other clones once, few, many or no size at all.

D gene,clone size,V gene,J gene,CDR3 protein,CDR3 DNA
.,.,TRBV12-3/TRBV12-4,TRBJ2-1,CASSLVRGGESFF,TGTGCCAGCAGCCTTGTGCGGGGCGGCGAATCGTTCTTC
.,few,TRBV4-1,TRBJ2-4,CASSHLGGRRPDIQYF,TGCGCCAGCAGCCACCTTGGAGGGCGGCGGCCTGACATTCAGTACTTC
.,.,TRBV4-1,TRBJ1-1,CASSLQSSAETEAFF,TGCGCCAGCAGCCTCCAGAGCAGCGCGGAAACTGAAGCTTTCTTT
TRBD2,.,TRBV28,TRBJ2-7,CASSPRLAHSSILSYEQYF,TGTGCCAGCAGTCCGAGACTAGCGCACTCCTCAATTTTGTCCTACGAGCAGTACTTC
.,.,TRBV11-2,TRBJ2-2,CASSLARATGELFF,TGTGCCAGCAGCTTAGCCAGGGCCACCGGGGAGCTGTTTTTT
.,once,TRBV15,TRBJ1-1,CATSSGGTGYTEAFF,TGTGCCACCAGCAGTGGGGGGACGGGATACACTGAAGCTTTCTTT
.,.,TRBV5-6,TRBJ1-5,CASSSGSYSNQPQHF,TGTGCCAGCAGCTCGGGGTCTTATAGCAATCAGCCCCAGCATTTT
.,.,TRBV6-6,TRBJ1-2,CASSLGDSRNYGYTF,TGTGCCAGCAGCCTAGGCGACAGCCGAAACTATGGCTACACCTTC
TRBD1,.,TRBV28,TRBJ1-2,CASRNTGGAGYTF,TGTGCCAGCAGAAATACAGGGGGCGCCGGCTACACCTTC
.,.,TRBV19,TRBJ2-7,CASSARDEQYF,TGTGCCAGTAGTGCGAGGGACGAGCAGTACTTC
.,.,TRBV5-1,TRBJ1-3,CASSLGTDSGNTIYF,TGCGCCAGCAGCTTGGGGACAGACTCTGGAAACACCATATATTTT
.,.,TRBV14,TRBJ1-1,CASSQRQANTEAFF,TGTGCCAGCAGCCAACGGCAGGCAAACACTGAAGCTTTCTTT
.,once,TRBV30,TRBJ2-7,CAWSWGVGPYEQYF,TGTGCCTGGAGTTGGGGGGTAGGACCCTACGAGCAGTACTTC
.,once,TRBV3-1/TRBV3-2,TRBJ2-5,CASSPLGETQYF,TGTGCCAGCAGCCCTCTAGGAGAGACCCAGTACTTC
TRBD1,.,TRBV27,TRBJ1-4,CASSLWGTGKFSNEKLFF,TGTGCCAGCAGTTTATGGGGGACAGGAAAATTTTCTAATGAAAAACTGTTTTTT
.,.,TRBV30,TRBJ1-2,CAWSPTVRNYGYTF,TGTGCCTGGAGCCCGACAGTAAGAAACTATGGCTACACCTTC
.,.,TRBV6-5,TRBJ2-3,CASSQQGGGTDTQYF,TGTGCCAGCAGCCAGCAGGGGGGCGGCACAGATACGCAGTATTTT
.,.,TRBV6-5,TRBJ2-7,CASRPQGFPYEQYF,TGTGCCAGCAGGCCACAGGGATTCCCCTACGAGCAGTACTTC
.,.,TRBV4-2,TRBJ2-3,CASSQGPSTAEADTQYF,TGTGCCAGCAGCCAAGGGCCTTCGACGGCGGAGGCAGATACGCAGTATTTT
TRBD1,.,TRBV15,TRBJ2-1,CATSRPSGGYNEQFF,TGTGCCACCAGCAGGCCCTCAGGGGGCTACAATGAGCAGTTCTTC
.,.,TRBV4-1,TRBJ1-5,CASSPQELVGNQPQHF,TGCGCCAGCAGCCCGCAGGAACTCGTAGGCAATCAGCCCCAGCATTTT
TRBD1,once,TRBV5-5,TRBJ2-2,CASSSTTGGYHTGELFF,TGTGCCAGCAGCTCGACGACAGGGGGCTATCACACCGGGGAGCTGTTTTTT
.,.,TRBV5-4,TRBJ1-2,CASSLASDGYTF,TGTGCCAGCAGCTTGGCCAGCGATGGCTACACCTTC
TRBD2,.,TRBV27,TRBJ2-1,CASSLSAGEAYNEQFF,TGTGCCAGCAGTTTATCGGCGGGAGAGGCCTACAATGAGCAGTTCTTC
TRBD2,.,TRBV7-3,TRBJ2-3,CASSWRGAGNLDTQYF,TGTGCCAGCAGCTGGCGGGGAGCGGGGAACCTGGATACGCAGTATTTT
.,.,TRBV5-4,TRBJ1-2,CASSLDRDYYGYTF,TGTGCCAGCAGCTTGGACAGGGATTATTATGGCTACACCTTC
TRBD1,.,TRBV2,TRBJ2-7,CASRDRFYEQYF,TGTGCCAGCAGGGACAGGTTCTACGAGCAGTACTTC
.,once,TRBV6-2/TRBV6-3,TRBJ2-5,CASSYWRQGGETQYF,TGTGCCAGCAGTTACTGGCGCCAGGGTGGGGAGACCCAGTACTTC
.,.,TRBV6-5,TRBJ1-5,CASSYSRGLQPQHF,TGTGCCAGCAGTTACTCGCGGGGGTTGCAGCCCCAGCATTTT
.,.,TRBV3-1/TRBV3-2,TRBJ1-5,CASRHTGLKGPQHF,TGTGCCAGCCGGCACACAGGTCTTAAGGGGCCCCAGCATTTT
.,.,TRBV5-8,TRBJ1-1,CASSLARWGGLTEAFF,TGTGCCAGCAGCTTGGCTAGGTGGGGGGGATTGACTGAAGCTTTCTTT
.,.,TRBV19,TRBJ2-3,CASSSRWATQYF,TGTGCCAGTAGTTCCCGCTGGGCGACGCAGTATTTT
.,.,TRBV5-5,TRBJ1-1,CASSLRGLRTEAFF,TGTGCCAGCAGCTTGCGGGGGTTACGCACTGAAGCTTTCTTT
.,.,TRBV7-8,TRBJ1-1,CARRGGRDTEAFF,TGTGCCAGAAGAGGAGGCCGGGACACTGAAGCTTTCTTT
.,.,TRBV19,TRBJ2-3,CASIPTEADTQYF,TGTGCCAGTATACCGACGGAGGCAGATACGCAGTATTTT
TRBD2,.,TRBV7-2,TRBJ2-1,CASSSSGTSGGNEQFF,TGTGCCAGCAGCTCTAGCGGGACTAGCGGGGGCAATGAGCAGTTCTTC
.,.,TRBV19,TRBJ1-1,CASVSGNTEAFF,TGTGCCAGCGTTTCAGGAAACACTGAAGCTTTCTTT
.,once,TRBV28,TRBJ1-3,CASSTLDSVGDTIYF,TGTGCCAGCAGTACTCTGGACAGCGTCGGGGACACCATATATTTT
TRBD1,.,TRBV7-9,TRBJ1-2,CASSLAHPTGGAGYTF,TGTGCCAGCAGCCTAGCCCATCCCACAGGGGGTGCTGGCTACACCTTC
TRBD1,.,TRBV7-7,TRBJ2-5,CASSLGPGQGVETQYF,TGTGCTAGCAGCTTAGGTCCGGGACAGGGTGTGGAGACCCAGTACTTC
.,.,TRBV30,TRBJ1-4,CAWSVTEGKLFF,TGTGCCTGGAGTGTCACAGAGGGAAAACTGTTTTTT
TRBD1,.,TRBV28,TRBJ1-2,CASNLQGNYGYTF,TGTGCCAGCAACCTACAGGGGAACTATGGCTACACCTTC
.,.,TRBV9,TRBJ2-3,CASGRGGTDTQYF,TGTGCCTCGGGGAGGGGGGGTACAGATACGCAGTATTTT
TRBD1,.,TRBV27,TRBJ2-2,CASSFGPSPGQGTGELFF,TGTGCCAGCAGTTTCGGGCCCTCACCGGGACAGGGGACCGGGGAGCTGTTTTTT
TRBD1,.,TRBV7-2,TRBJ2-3,CASSLEGANTDTQYF,TGTGCCAGCAGCTTAGAGGGGGCAAATACAGATACGCAGTATTTT
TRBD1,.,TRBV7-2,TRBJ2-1,CASSRMDRYNEQFF,TGTGCCAGCAGCCGTATGGACAGGTACAATGAGCAGTTCTTC
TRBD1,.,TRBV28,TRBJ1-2,CASSIIDRGVYGYTF,TGTGCCAGCAGTATCATAGACAGGGGGGTCTATGGCTACACCTTC
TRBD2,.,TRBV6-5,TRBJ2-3,CASNQRGTDTQYF,TGTGCCAGCAATCAGCGGGGGACAGATACGCAGTATTTT
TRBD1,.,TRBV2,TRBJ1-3,CASSGSTGTSGNTIYF,TGTGCCAGCAGTGGATCGACAGGGACCTCTGGAAACACCATATATTTT
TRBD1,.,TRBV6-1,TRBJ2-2,CASSGPGQRNTGELFF,TGTGCCAGCAGTGGACCGGGACAGAGGAACACCGGGGAGCTGTTTTTT
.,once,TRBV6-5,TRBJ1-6,CASGESSYNSPLHF,TGTGCCAGCGGGGAGAGCTCCTATAATTCACCCCTCCACTTT